This T cell receptor (beta chain) came from a study of cytomegalovirus exposure and HLA in healthy donors. To note about this clone: The antigen is unknown.

Primers for the PCR totalled 60 Vbeta and 13 Jbeta. TCRdb keeps only in-frame clones here, not all; method: immunoSEQ multiplex PCR. Counted here are 130,000 or so clones, about 74% occurring once; the ten biggest clones make up about 4.3%. Study-wide results and limits: Researchers reported from a later analysis that most CMV-associated TCR beta chains appeared HLA-restricted. In a later analysis, TCR association rates varied by HLA locus: DRB1 most, HLA-C fewest.

The clonotype originates from a man between 18 and 35 years old in good health and CMV-seropositive. The sequenced material came from PBMCs.

CDR3 bases: TGTGCCAGCAGCGAGGGGGGGAACACAGATACGCAGTATTTT. This translates into CASSEGGNTDTQYF. V and J are TRBV7-6 and TRBJ2-3; TRBD2 might be the D (7 bases). Trimming cost V 5 bases and J 2 bases, with 11 bases left between them. The CDR3 extends over 14 amino acids. CDR1 and CDR2 from the germline V gene are SGHVS and FNYEAQ.